These T cell receptor beta chains were read from a single sample in a study of blood T cells in healthy people across ages. One entry per CDR3 protein results from TCRdb running MiXCR on the 5' RACE reads. In the table there are 1.5 million to 1.9 million distinct CDR3 sequences, less than 45% of which are singletons. Sequencing was done on a sample of blood. The receptors derive from a woman aged 18-29 years in good health. The CDR3 runs from the conserved cysteine through the conserved F or W. A D gene is named only where the DNA matches it firmly. A row's size may be missing; if present it is once, few, many or a size class.

>-|TRBV10-3|few|TRBJ2-7
CAIRTGTWRLGISYEQYF
TGTGCCATCAGGACAGGGACCTGGAGACTAGGGATCTCCTACGAGCAGTACTTC
>-|TRBV29-1|-|TRBJ2-3
CSVKGDTQYF
TGCAGCGTAAAGGGGGATACGCAGTATTTT
>-|TRBV7-2|-|TRBJ1-5
CASSALPGTSNQPQHF
TGTGCCAGCAGCGCCTTGCCCGGGACTAGCAATCAGCCCCAGCATTTT
>TRBD1|TRBV27|-|TRBJ2-7
CASSFSTGALYEQYF
TGTGCCAGCAGTTTCTCGACAGGGGCTCTCTACGAGCAGTACTTC
>TRBD1|TRBV10-3|-|TRBJ2-7
CAISESFFLDRLYEQYF
TGTGCCATCAGTGAGTCGTTTTTTCTGGACAGGCTCTACGAGCAGTACTTC
>-|TRBV6-2/TRBV6-3|-|TRBJ2-5
CARSYSGGEQYF
TGTGCCAGAAGTTACTCTGGCGGAGAGCAGTACTTC
>-|TRBV28|-|TRBJ2-1
CASRHRDGLVGASCNEQFF
TGTGCCAGCCGCCACCGGGACGGGCTAGTCGGAGCGTCCTGCAATGAGCAGTTCTTC
>-|TRBV7-8|few|TRBJ2-7
CASSFERKYEQYF
TGTGCCAGCAGCTTTGAAAGGAAATACGAGCAGTACTTC
>-|TRBV20-1|few|TRBJ2-1
CSAREGVHEQFF
TGCAGTGCTAGAGAGGGGGTCCATGAGCAGTTCTTC
>TRBD1|TRBV6-6|-|TRBJ2-7
CASSQQGAPGGEQYF
TGTGCCAGCAGTCAACAGGGGGCCCCCGGTGGCGAGCAGTACTTC
>TRBD1|TRBV6-6|-|TRBJ1-5
CATALGTGNQPQHF
TGTGCCACCGCCCTCGGGACAGGAAATCAGCCCCAGCATTTT
>TRBD2|TRBV24-1|many|TRBJ2-1
CATRDTSPSGSINNEQFF
TGTGCCACCAGGGATACGTCGCCTAGCGGGAGTATAAACAATGAGCAGTTCTTC
>TRBD1|TRBV12-3/TRBV12-4|-|TRBJ2-7
CTSSLGTGTYEQYF
TGTACCAGCAGTTTAGGGACAGGGACATACGAGCAGTACTTC
>-|TRBV2|few|TRBJ2-7
CASSERLTTYEQYF
TGTGCCAGCAGTGAACGGCTGACAACCTACGAGCAGTACTTC
>-|TRBV5-1|few|TRBJ1-1
CASSLSGVGEAFF
TGCGCCAGCAGCTTGTCGGGGGTCGGTGAAGCTTTCTTT
>-|TRBV6-5|-|TRBJ2-3
CASSYSREAVTDTQYF
TGTGCCAGCAGTTACTCGCGTGAGGCAGTCACAGATACGCAGTATTTT
>-|TRBV7-9|few|TRBJ2-7
CASSSPQQGPEQYF
TGTGCCAGCAGCTCCCCCCAGCAGGGGCCCGAGCAGTACTTC
>-|TRBV7-7|-|TRBJ2-1
CASSLGEQGYNEQFF
TGTGCTAGCAGCTTAGGAGAACAGGGCTACAATGAGCAGTTCTTC
>TRBD1|TRBV5-1|many|TRBJ2-7
CASSRQGSYEQYF
TGTGCCAGCAGCCGACAGGGGTCCTACGAGCAGTACTTC
>-|TRBV24-1|-|TRBJ2-1
CASGQYYNEQFF
TGTGCCAGCGGACAGTACTACAATGAGCAGTTCTTC
>-|TRBV20-1|-|TRBJ1-1
CSAMLWDTEAFF
TGCAGTGCTATGCTGTGGGACACTGAAGCTTTCTTT
>-|TRBV25-1|-|TRBJ1-2
CASSEGNRWGHGYTF
TGTGCCAGCAGTGAAGGAAACAGGTGGGGCCATGGCTACACCTTC
>TRBD2|TRBV20-1|-|TRBJ2-1
CSASGTSGGNEQFF
TGCAGTGCTTCCGGGACTAGCGGTGGCAATGAGCAGTTCTTC
>-|TRBV20-1|-|TRBJ2-3
CSVRDLRVAALGGTQYF
TGCAGTGTTAGAGATCTCAGGGTAGCGGCCCTCGGTGGGACGCAGTATTTT
>TRBD2|TRBV20-1|-|TRBJ2-1
CSARSIAGGSPLSYNEQFF
TGCAGTGCTAGATCAATAGCGGGAGGGTCCCCCCTATCCTACAATGAGCAGTTCTTC
>TRBD1|TRBV7-2|once|TRBJ2-7
CASSRQGQDNEQYF
TGTGCCAGCAGCCGACAGGGTCAGGACAATGAGCAGTACTTC
>TRBD1|TRBV15|-|TRBJ2-5
CATSPRTGQETQYF
TGTGCCACCAGCCCCAGGACAGGACAAGAGACCCAGTACTTC
>-|TRBV7-2|few|TRBJ1-2
CASRDARPDLLYYGYTF
TGTGCCAGCAGAGACGCCAGGCCGGATCTCCTCTACTATGGCTACACCTTC
>TRBD1|TRBV29-1|few|TRBJ2-7
CSVGYRGSEQYF
TGCAGCGTTGGATACAGGGGCTCAGAGCAGTACTTC
>-|TRBV9|many|TRBJ2-5
CASSVEVGQYNEQYF
TGTGCCAGCAGCGTCGAGGTCGGACAGTACAATGAGCAGTACTTC
>-|TRBV12-3/TRBV12-4|few|TRBJ1-3
CASRLRHASGNTIYF
TGTGCCAGCAGACTGAGACATGCCTCTGGAAACACCATATATTTT
>TRBD1|TRBV29-1|-|TRBJ2-3
CSVEDAEGGISDTQYF
TGCAGCGTTGAAGATGCCGAAGGGGGCATCTCAGATACGCAGTATTTT
>-|TRBV7-9|-|TRBJ2-7
CASSLALSYYEQYF
TGTGCCAGCAGCTTAGCGCTTAGCTACTACGAGCAGTACTTC
>-|TRBV12-3/TRBV12-4|-|TRBJ2-3
CASRNRTRFVYF
TGTGCCAGCAGGAATCGGACCCGTTTTGTGTATTTT
>TRBD2|TRBV20-1|-|TRBJ2-7
CSARDRLATYEQYF
TGCAGTGCTAGAGATCGACTAGCCACCTACGAGCAGTACTTC